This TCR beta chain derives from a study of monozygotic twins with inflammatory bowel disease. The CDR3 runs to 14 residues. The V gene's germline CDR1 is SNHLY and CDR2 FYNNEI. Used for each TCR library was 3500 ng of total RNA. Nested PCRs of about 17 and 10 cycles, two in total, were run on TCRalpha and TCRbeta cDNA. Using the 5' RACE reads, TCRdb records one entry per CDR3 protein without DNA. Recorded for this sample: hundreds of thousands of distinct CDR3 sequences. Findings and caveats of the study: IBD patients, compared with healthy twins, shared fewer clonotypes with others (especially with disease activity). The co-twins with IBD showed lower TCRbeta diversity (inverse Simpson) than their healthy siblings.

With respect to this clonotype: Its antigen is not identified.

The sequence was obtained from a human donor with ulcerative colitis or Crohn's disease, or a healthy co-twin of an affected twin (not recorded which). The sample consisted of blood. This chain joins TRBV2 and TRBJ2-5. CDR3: CASSYQGSQETQYF.